This T cell receptor (beta chain) is from a study of technical replicates of blood from four donors. Generated by immunoSEQ multiplex PCR, the TCRdb table keeps only in-frame clones and is missing some. This sample has tens of thousands of clones, with 80% to 95% found just once. Trimming pared 3 bases from V and 0 bases from J, leaving 15 bases between. The CDR3 runs 16 residues. CDR1 and CDR2 (germline): LNHDA, SQIVND (reference sequence). Sequences were obtained from PBMCs. The chain joins TRBV19 to TRBJ2-7; D is possibly TRBD1 (6 bases). The TCR was taken from a human donor in good health. Some clones in this sample may be carry-over from other donors' samples. The CDR3 bases are TGTGCCAGTAGTATGACTAAAAGGACAGACTCCTACGAGCAGTACTTC. Translation: CASSMTKRTDSYEQYF.